This TCR beta chain was captured in a study of T cell clonality in common variable immunodeficiency (dated by TCRdb to the mid-2010s). At least ten counts were recorded for this clone. The target of this receptor is not known. The CDR3 goes on 3 residues after the read ends, and that part is filled in from the germline J gene. CVID samples and control samples contributed equivalent amounts of genomic DNA as sequencing input. For every sample, a 60 bp segment covering the rearranged TCRbeta CDR3 region was amplified and then sequenced. The immunoSEQ assay, a bias-corrected multiplex PCR combined with high-throughput sequencing, was used for TCRbeta amplification. For the original study's pipeline: Each unique nucleotide sequence was treated as a clone and annotated with V, D and J genes, copy number and frequency. Sequences were labeled productive if in frame, and non-productive if out of frame or containing stop codons. As previously described, clonality was computed from Shannon's entropy. The predicted amino acid sequences of productive clones were used to derive the mean CDR3 Kyte-Doolittle hydropathy. Scaled V gene usage was hierarchically clustered using Manhattan distance and complete linkage with the R hclust function. To assess clone sharing by CDR3 amino acid sequence, 12 repertoires per group were resampled over 100 rounds. The repertoires were screened for roughly 70 published EBV-specific TCRbeta sequences and some 230 published CMV-specific TCRbeta sequences. A couple of CVID samples that yielded fewer than 10,000 sequences were excluded from the analysis, so around 40 CVID repertoires were retained. In TCRdb, the immuneACCESS table is reduced to in-frame sequences with V and J assigned. These tables do not hold every clone; where another copy was compared, an unresolved V gene accounts for under half, and the others remain unexplained. V and J calls and clone size are as listed in that table; D and trimming were resolved from the DNA. This sample is represented by more than 30,000 clones, with no singletons among them. The ten biggest clones cover 3% of the sample.

What the work shows at the level of the full study, not this receptor alone: Correlations between repertoire features and clinical complications were limited by patient heterogeneity within the CVID cohort. CVID subjects shared fewer TCRbeta clones with each other than healthy controls did (p < 0.0001). CVID TCRbeta sequences reportedly showed fewer deletions and N-nucleotide insertions and lacked highly modified clones with 13 or more V deletions. Despite equal DNA input, controls averaged approximately 77,000 unique sequences per sample versus around 30,000 in CVID samples. TCRbeta clonality was higher in CVID subjects than in healthy controls (t-test p = 0.018), and the increase was most characteristic of about a third of subjects. The authors noted that sequencing repertoires of T cell subpopulations would be needed to clarify what caused the increased clonality in CVID.

The germline V gene yields MNHNS for CDR1 and SASEGT for CDR2. The CDR3, from cysteine to phenylalanine, totals 15 residues. The CDR3 was read in part: 36 bases, with the frame set at base 1. The V and J ends are trimmed by 0 bases and 3 bases, leaving 12 bases between them. Both CVID patients and healthy controls were predominantly of Caucasian heritage. Heparinized peripheral whole blood samples of roughly 5 to 8.5 ml were obtained from each donor. Genomic DNA from adults with common variable immune deficiency (CVID) and from healthy adult controls was used for sequencing of TCRbeta CDR3 repertoires. The control group was made up of roughly 22 healthy adult volunteers (about 10 male and about twelve female) whose ages ranged from about 20 to 66 years, with a mean age of nearly 35. To isolate peripheral blood mononuclear cells, diluted blood was subjected to density centrifugation over Hypaque 1077 or Ficoll-Paque. Genomic DNA was obtained from unsorted mononuclear cells through either Qiagen column purification or a centrifugation-based method.

The chain joins TRBV6-1 to TRBJ2-7, and TRBD2 may be the D gene, going by 5 matching bases. Input material: peripheral blood mononuclear cells. This TCR was recovered from a person aged 18 to 69 in good health. The covered CDR3 bases are TGTGCCAGCAGTGAAGCGGCAGACTACCTCTACGAG. Translated, it gives CASSEAADYLYE. The whole CDR3 protein reads CASSEAADYLYEQYF.